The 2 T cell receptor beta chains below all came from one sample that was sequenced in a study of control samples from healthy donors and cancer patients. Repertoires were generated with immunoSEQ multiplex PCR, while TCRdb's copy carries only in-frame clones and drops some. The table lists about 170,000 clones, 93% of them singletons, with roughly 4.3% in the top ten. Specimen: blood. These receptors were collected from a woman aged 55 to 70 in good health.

Written as DNA, the CDR3 is TGTGCCAGCAGTTTAAACTACAACTATGGCTACACCTTC. Its protein product is CASSLNYNYGYTF. The chain recombines TRBV28 with TRBJ1-2; D is undetermined. CDR3 size: 13 residues. V lost 2 bases and J 2 bases, leaving 6 bases between the germline ends. Per germline, CDR1 MDHEN and CDR2 SYDVKM.

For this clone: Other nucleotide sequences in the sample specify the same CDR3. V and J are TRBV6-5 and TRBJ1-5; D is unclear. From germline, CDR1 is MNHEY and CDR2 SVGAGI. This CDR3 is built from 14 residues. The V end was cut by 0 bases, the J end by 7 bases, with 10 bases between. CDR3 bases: TGTGCCAGCAGTTACTCCGGCGGTGTCCAGCCCCAGCATTTT. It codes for CASSYSGGVQPQHF.